Sequencing of this TCR beta chain was carried out in a study of blood T cells in healthy people across ages. Germline V lookup: CDR1 SGHRS, CDR2 YFSETQ. CDR3 length equals 13 residues. Deletions cut 1 base from V and 8 bases from J, with 12 bases between. Sample-barcoded 5' priming and a J-beta primer mix drove a second PCR of roughly 7 to 11 cycles. The authors tagged each cDNA molecule using a template-switch adaptor with 12 random nucleotides. TCRdb fed the 5' RACE reads into MiXCR, producing one record per CDR3 protein. The sample has some 890,000 distinct CDR3 sequences; about 27% are singletons. These data also formed part of another study, on T cells of mothers and their children. This second study notes: Maternal samples each gave over 9.5 million TCR beta CDR3 reads, and child samples 2.5 million to 3.5 million each.

The genes are TRBV5-1 and TRBJ1-2; possible D gene TRBD1, 5 bases. This TCR was recovered from a woman in her forties in good health. Sequencing used blood. The CDR3 loop reads CASSLYQGGGYTF. Here the CDR3 DNA reads TGCGCCAGCAGCTTGTACCAGGGAGGCGGCTACACCTTC.